This T cell receptor beta chain was identified during a study of blood T cell repertoires in COVID-19. Study-wide background: Material from acute and convalescent COVID-19 was sourced from the United States, Italy and Spain. Sources were T cells, B-cell-depleted T cells, or PBMCs; the material itself was cDNA or gDNA.

As processed by the authors: Researchers report that nucleated cell counts were estimated from reference gene primer amplification. The assay was immunoSEQ multiplex PCR, and TCRdb's table has in-frame clones only and misses some. That table is the source of V, J and clone size, and D and trimming were worked out from the DNA. The data show roughly 99,000 clones, approximately 88% seen once. Trimming removed 2 bases from V and 4 bases from J; junction bases left unmatched: 8. This CDR3 spans 16 amino acids. Germline V lookup: CDR1 MDHEN, CDR2 SYDVKM. This receptor was taken from a man aged 40-50 years with active or convalescent COVID-19. The genes are TRBV28 and TRBJ1-5; TRBD1 aligns across 7 bases. Input material: peripheral blood. DNA for the CDR3: TGTGCCAGCAGTTTAGCAGGGGGTAAACAGAATCAGCCCCAGCATTTT. It specifies CASSLAGGKQNQPQHF.